This T cell receptor (beta chain) was sequenced for a study of response to subunit inactivated influenza vaccine (dated by TCRdb to the late 2010s). General notes on the study: Deep quantitative profiling of the T cell receptor repertoire was used in the study to follow responses to a trivalent subunit inactivated influenza vaccine.

The research as a whole found: The authors suggested that each seasonal influenza vaccination may recruit only a limited number of new T cells.

V sheds 5 bases and J sheds 6 bases, leaving 14 bases between their ends. Taken from cysteine to phenylalanine, the CDR3 has 13 residues. Solely the CDR3 DNA is kept, with 39 bases framed from the first base. The germline V gene supplies CDR1 SGHTA and CDR2 FQGTGA. Libraries were constructed by RT-PCR. Sequenced using an Illumina HiSeq 2500. TCRdb trimmed public reads at Q25 via fastp, called clones via MiXCR and kept in-frame beta chains. Every CDR3 protein is listed once, alongside the most common genes and DNA of its rows. Counted in this sample were hundreds of thousands of distinct CDR3 sequences; approximately 14% of them appeared once. The leading ten clones occupy roughly 11% of the sample. A note on this clonotype: Its cognate antigen has yet to be identified. Base quality data are lacking; no much larger clone is found one base away.

Recombination joined TRBV7-3 with TRBJ2-7; a tentative D match to TRBD2 spans 5 bases. The specimen comprised PBMCs from blood, sampled roughly 13 days after vaccination. The sequence came from a man in his forties or fifties who received an inactivated influenza vaccine. Donor details come from another sample of the same person, matched by shared clones. The CDR3 has the sequence CASSASSSTEQYF. The DNA reads TGTGCCAGCAGCGCATCTTCTAGCACCGAGCAGTACTTC.